The rows below give T cell receptor beta chains drawn from one sample of a study of cytomegalovirus exposure and HLA in healthy donors. The protocol was immunoSEQ multiplex PCR, while the TCRdb copy is restricted to in-frame clones and leaves out a portion. This sample carries more than 80,000 clones, roughly four fifths of them seen once, and the ten largest clones take 7% to 10%. Sequencing input: PBMCs. All receptors derive from a human donor in good health. The CDR3 runs from the conserved cysteine through the conserved F or W. Fields, in order: CDR3 DNA, CDR3 protein, J gene, V gene, D gene, clone size. The D gene is left open where the match is weak. Size tells how often a clone was seen (once, few, many) or the class of an expanded clone, and some rows leave it out.

DNA: TGCGCCAGCAGCTTGGTTCCGGCGGGAGGAAGTGAGCAGTTCTTC
CDR3: CASSLVPAGGSEQFF
J: TRBJ2-1
V: TRBV5-1
D: TRBD2
size: NA

DNA: TGTGCCACGCTAGAACAGGGTTTCGGTGGCTACACCTTC
CDR3: CATLEQGFGGYTF
J: TRBJ1-2
V: TRBV2
D: NA
size: NA

DNA: TGTGCCAGTAGTATAGGACAGGGCCACGGCTACACCTTC
CDR3: CASSIGQGHGYTF
J: TRBJ1-2
V: TRBV19
D: TRBD1
size: once

DNA: TGTGCCAGCAGCTTCCGGGACAGGGTCACAGATACGCAGTATTTT
CDR3: CASSFRDRVTDTQYF
J: TRBJ2-3
V: TRBV7-9
D: TRBD1
size: NA

DNA: TGCGCCAGCAGCTTAGGGACTAGCGGGAGCAATGAGCAGTTCTTC
CDR3: CASSLGTSGSNEQFF
J: TRBJ2-1
V: TRBV5-1
D: TRBD2
size: NA

DNA: TGCGCCAGCAGCCCCAGCGGGAGGTCGATGAGCAGTATCTTC
CDR3: CASSPSGRSMSSIF
J: TRBJ2-1
V: TRBV5-1
D: TRBD2
size: NA

DNA: TGTGCCAGCAGGATACGGGGGGGCCGGTCCTACGAGCAGTACTTC
CDR3: CASRIRGGRSYEQYF
J: TRBJ2-7
V: TRBV27
D: TRBD2
size: NA

DNA: TGTGCCAGCAGCCCGGGACTAGCGGGAGCCGTCGGGTCCTACGAGCAGTACTTC
CDR3: CASSPGLAGAVGSYEQYF
J: TRBJ2-7
V: TRBV5-4
D: TRBD2
size: NA

DNA: TGTGCCAGCAGCTTACAGAAAAGCACAGATACGCAGTATTTT
CDR3: CASSLQKSTDTQYF
J: TRBJ2-3
V: TRBV5-4
D: NA
size: NA

DNA: TGTGCCAGCAGCCCAGTTCGGCGGCGGGGCACCGGGGAGCTGTTTTTT
CDR3: CASSPVRRRGTGELFF
J: TRBJ2-2
V: TRBV11-2
D: NA
size: NA

DNA: TGTGCCAGCAGTGAAGCGGAGCTATACACTGAAGCTTTCTTT
CDR3: CASSEAELYTEAFF
J: TRBJ1-1
V: TRBV6-1
D: NA
size: NA

DNA: TGTGCCAGCAGAACCGGGACAGGGTTATCCCTCTACGAGCAGTACTTC
CDR3: CASRTGTGLSLYEQYF
J: TRBJ2-7
V: TRBV5-8
D: TRBD1
size: NA

DNA: TGTGCCAGCAGCGTGAGAAGCGGGAGAATAACAGATACGCAGTATTTT
CDR3: CASSVRSGRITDTQYF
J: TRBJ2-3
V: TRBV9
D: TRBD2
size: few

DNA: TGTGCCAGCAGCTTATTTGCAGGGACTAACTATGGCTACACCTTC
CDR3: CASSLFAGTNYGYTF
J: TRBJ1-2
V: TRBV13
D: NA
size: once

DNA: TGTGCCACCAGCGGCCCGGGGCGGGGTTCCGACTACACCTTC
CDR3: CATSGPGRGSDYTF
J: TRBJ1-2
V: TRBV15
D: NA
size: NA

DNA: TGTGCCAGTAGTCCAATGGCGGGTTGGGGAGATACGCAGTATTTT
CDR3: CASSPMAGWGDTQYF
J: TRBJ2-3
V: TRBV19
D: NA
size: few

DNA: TGTGCCAGCAGTTACCGACGGGACACTGAAGCTTTCTTT
CDR3: CASSYRRDTEAFF
J: TRBJ1-1
V: TRBV6-6
D: NA
size: few

DNA: TGCAGCGTTGGGGGCCCATTGAACTACGAGCAGTACTTC
CDR3: CSVGGPLNYEQYF
J: TRBJ2-7
V: TRBV29-1
D: NA
size: once

DNA: TGCGCCAGCAGCTGGACAGGGCTTAGCACTGAAGCTTTCTTT
CDR3: CASSWTGLSTEAFF
J: TRBJ1-1
V: TRBV10-2
D: TRBD1
size: NA

DNA: TGTGCCATCAGGGGAGGACAGGGGGTGCTCTACGAGCAGTACTTC
CDR3: CAIRGGQGVLYEQYF
J: TRBJ2-7
V: TRBV10-3
D: TRBD1
size: NA

DNA: TGTGCCAGCAGCTTAGACACTCGGTCGACAGGGCCCTATGGCTACACCTTC
CDR3: CASSLDTRSTGPYGYTF
J: TRBJ1-2
V: TRBV7-6
D: TRBD1
size: few

DNA: TGTGCCAGCAGCTTGGGGAGCGAGCAGTACTTC
CDR3: CASSLGSEQYF
J: TRBJ2-7
V: TRBV11-2
D: NA
size: NA

DNA: TGCGCCAGCAGCTATAGCGGGACCGGGGAGCTGTTTTTT
CDR3: CASSYSGTGELFF
J: TRBJ2-2
V: TRBV5-1
D: TRBD2
size: NA

DNA: TGTGCCAGCAGCTTGCAGGGCAATCAGCCCCAGCATTTT
CDR3: CASSLQGNQPQHF
J: TRBJ1-5
V: TRBV7-9
D: NA
size: few

DNA: TGTGCCAGCAGTTTATCTTGGGGGCAGAACACTGAAGCTTTCTTT
CDR3: CASSLSWGQNTEAFF
J: TRBJ1-1
V: TRBV27
D: NA
size: NA

DNA: TGTGCCACCAGCAGCGCCGGGACAGGCTCCTACGAGCAGTACTTC
CDR3: CATSSAGTGSYEQYF
J: TRBJ2-7
V: TRBV15
D: TRBD1
size: NA

DNA: TGTGCCAGCAGCCGCGGGACAGATACGCAGTATTTT
CDR3: CASSRGTDTQYF
J: TRBJ2-3
V: TRBV9
D: NA
size: NA

DNA: TGTGCCAGCACGTTACAGGCCTATAATTCACCCCTCCACTTT
CDR3: CASTLQAYNSPLHF
J: TRBJ1-6
V: TRBV27
D: NA
size: NA

DNA: TGTGCCAGCAGCCCCGGTAGACAGGGAGGTAACAATGAGCAGTTCTTC
CDR3: CASSPGRQGGNNEQFF
J: TRBJ2-1
V: TRBV7-9
D: NA
size: NA

DNA: TGTGCCACCAACCCCCAGGGATCCTACAATGAGCAGTTCTTC
CDR3: CATNPQGSYNEQFF
J: TRBJ2-1
V: TRBV15
D: NA
size: NA

DNA: TGTGCCAGCAGAAGATTGCGGGACAGCAATTCACCCCTCCACTTT
CDR3: CASRRLRDSNSPLHF
J: TRBJ1-6
V: TRBV7-9
D: TRBD1
size: NA

DNA: TGTGCCAGCAGCTTCCTGACTAGCGGGGGGGCCCTCCCCAAAAACATTCAGTACTTC
CDR3: CASSFLTSGGALPKNIQYF
J: TRBJ2-4
V: TRBV7-8
D: TRBD2
size: NA

DNA: TGTGCCACCGGATGGGGGCGGACGAACACCGGGGAGCTGTTTTTT
CDR3: CATGWGRTNTGELFF
J: TRBJ2-2
V: TRBV6-5
D: NA
size: NA

DNA: TGTGCCAGCAGTTGGACAGGGGAGATTTATGGCTACACCTTC
CDR3: CASSWTGEIYGYTF
J: TRBJ1-2
V: TRBV2
D: TRBD1
size: NA